This T cell receptor beta chain was sequenced in a study of coeliac disease. The protocol was immunoSEQ multiplex PCR, while the TCRdb copy is restricted to in-frame clones and leaves out a portion. This sample carries around 9,000 clones, roughly two thirds of them seen once, and the ten largest clones take 20%. The CDR3 length is 13 residues. V shed 3 bases and J shed 7 bases, with 9 bases lying between them. Germline loops: CDR1 SNHLY, CDR2 FYNNEI. Each fraction contributed one approximately 490,000-cell aliquot for sequencing. Findings and limits, study-wide: Cross-contamination between intraepithelial and lamina propria cells was possible. Known gliadin-specific TRB sequences: about 55% of the 18 coeliac samples, only 1 of 6 controls. TRB repertoires were largely private, with most amino acid sequences found in only one sample.

With regard to this clone: Its target is unknown.

The specimen was lamina propria lymphocytes from the gut. The chain couples TRBV2 to TRBJ2-2, with D possibly TRBD1 on 5 matching bases. The TCR was taken from a woman aged 55-70 years with celiac disease. The CDR3 sequence: CASSEQGSGELFF. CDR3 in DNA: TGTGCCAGCAGTGAGCAGGGCAGCGGGGAGCTGTTTTTT.